A single sample gave rise to the 25 T cell receptor beta chains below, sequenced in a study of cytomegalovirus exposure and HLA in healthy donors. The PCR made use of 60 Vbeta and 13 Jbeta primers. Assay: immunoSEQ multiplex PCR; the TCRdb copy retains only in-frame clones and omits some. The sample shows 100,000 to 120,000 clones, roughly 72% of them seen only once. The specimen was PBMCs. These receptor sequences come from a woman aged 40 to 50 in good health and CMV-seropositive.

This clone was observed a single time. The CDR3 is CASSPTSGTSTDTQYF. DNA for the CDR3: TGTGCCAGCAGCCCTACTAGCGGGACTAGCACAGATACGCAGTATTTT. The chain is built from TRBV7-2 and TRBJ2-3, with 10 bases fitting TRBD2. Germline CDR1 reads SGHTA; CDR2 reads FQGNSA. Trimming cost V 5 bases and J 0 bases; bases outside gene matches: 5. The CDR3 has 16 amino acids.

This sequence joins TRBV2 and TRBJ1-3; a weak D match, TRBD1 (6 bases). This CDR3 comprises 13 residues. The germline V and J ends were trimmed by 5 bases and 3 bases, with 8 bases remaining between them. Germline CDR1 is SNHLY and CDR2 is FYNNEI. The CDR3 spells CASSLTGGNTIYF. The CDR3 DNA sequence: TGTGCCAGCAGTTTGACAGGTGGAAACACCATATATTTT.

V is TRBV29-1 and J is TRBJ1-1; a weak D match, TRBD1 (5 bases). Trimming shortened V by 4 bases and J by 0 bases, and 9 bases separated the two germline ends. Germline loops: CDR1 SQVTM, CDR2 ANQGSEA. The CDR3 has 13 residues. The CDR3 coding sequence is TGCAGCGTTGTGGGGGGGATGAACACTGAAGCTTTCTTT. Residues: CSVVGGMNTEAFF.

The V and J genes are TRBV5-1 and TRBJ2-5; 8 nucleotides agree with TRBD2. The germline V gene has CDR1 SGHRS and CDR2 YFSETQ. V lost 4 bases and J lost 5; bases outside the gene matches: 10. The CDR3 loop spans 15 amino acids. CDR3: CASSPGRAGVETQYF. CDR3 bases: TGCGCCAGCAGCCCCGGTCGAGCGGGGGTGGAGACCCAGTACTTC.

This clone was picked up a small number of times. The chain links TRBV6-6 to TRBJ1-5, with unresolved D. V shed 0 bases and J shed 3 bases, with 12 bases lying between them. CDR1 is MNHNY, CDR2 SVGAGI, per germline (reference sequence). This CDR3 has 16 amino acids. The CDR3 bases are TGTGCCAGCAGTTACTCCCTTTCGGGGTTCAATCAGCCCCAGCATTTT. It yields the protein CASSYSLSGFNQPQHF.

The CDR3 reads CASSPSGGFYNEQFF. The DNA of the CDR3 is TGTGCCAGCAGCCCCTCGGGGGGGTTTTACAATGAGCAGTTCTTC. This rearrangement joins TRBV7-9 to TRBJ2-1; 8 bases match TRBD2. The trim removed 5 bases at V and 4 bases at J, leaving 7 bases unmatched. The CDR3 runs 15 residues. Germline assignment: CDR1 SEHNR and CDR2 FQNEAQ (reference sequence).

This chain links TRBV7-6 with TRBJ2-1, with 12 bases fitting TRBD2. Germline lookup yields CDR1 SGHVS and CDR2 FNYEAQ. CDR3 length equals 19 residues. The V gene end was trimmed by 1 base and the J gene end by 1 base; junction bases not matched to a gene: 8. CDR3 in amino acids: CASSLEASGGVLSYNEQFF. The DNA for the CDR3 is TGTGCCAGCAGCTTAGAGGCTAGCGGGGGGGTGCTGTCCTACAATGAGCAGTTCTTC.

The genes are TRBV12-5 and TRBJ2-1; 8 nucleotides agree with TRBD2. With V trimmed by 3 bases and J by 3 bases, 4 bases remained unmatched. The CDR3 extends over 15 amino acids. The germline V gene has CDR1 LGHNT and CDR2 FRNRAP. The CDR3 DNA follows: TGTGCTAGTGGTTTTACTAGCGGAAACTACAATGAGCAGTTCTTC. This gives the protein CASGFTSGNYNEQFF.

This chain links TRBV7-2 with TRBJ2-3; TRBD2 agrees at 7 bases. Per germline, CDR1 SGHTA and CDR2 FQGNSA. V shed 0 bases and J 7 bases; nucleotides not matched to a gene: 7. The CDR3 totals 15 residues. In DNA form, the CDR3 reads TGTGCCAGCAGCTTAGCGGGGGGGGAGTTATATACGCAGTATTTT. Its protein product is CASSLAGGELYTQYF.

The chain has TRBV5-1 and TRBJ2-5, with 12 bases lining up with TRBD2. The germline gives CDR1 SGHRS, CDR2 YFSETQ. There are 16 residues in the CDR3. V shed 4 bases and J 5 bases; nucleotides not matched to a gene: 9. The CDR3 coding sequence is TGCGCCAGCAGCCAATCTAGCGGGGGGGCTTGGGAGACCCAGTACTTC. Translating it yields CASSQSSGGAWETQYF.

This clone was observed a few times. The chain links TRBV18 to TRBJ2-1; 12 bases map to TRBD1. The germline gives CDR1 KGHSH, CDR2 LQKENI. This CDR3 is 15 amino acids long. V dropped 0 bases and J dropped 10; count of bases not matched to a gene: 4. The CDR3 region is CASSPPGQGALEQFF. The CDR3 DNA reads as TGTGCCAGCTCACCACCGGGACAGGGGGCTTTGGAGCAGTTCTTC.

The table lists this clone with a few counts. The rearrangement uses TRBV10-2 and TRBJ2-2; 14 bases agree with TRBD2. The CDR3 loop spans 14 amino acids. Germline V CDR1 and CDR2: WSHSY, SAAADI. J gave up 6 bases and V 6 bases, and 0 bases lay outside the gene matches. CDR3 loop: CASRTSGGAGELFF. In DNA, the CDR3 is TGCGCCAGCAGGACTAGCGGGGGGGCCGGGGAGCTGTTTTTT.

The chain combines TRBV5-8 with TRBJ2-3; 10 bases agree with TRBD1. V lost 9 bases to trimming and J lost 4 bases; unmatched junction nucleotides: 11. The CDR3 covers 15 residues. Germline values: CDR1 SGHTS, CDR2 YDEGEE. CDR3 residues: CATQSGTGAPDTQYF. The CDR3 DNA follows: TGTGCCACACAATCCGGGACAGGGGCTCCAGATACGCAGTATTTT.

The chain carries TRBV15 and TRBJ1-2; TRBD1 might be the D (6 bases). This CDR3 has 13 amino acids. Between the trimmed V and J ends, which lost 5 bases and 4 bases, there was a span of 11 bases. The germline CDR1 and CDR2 sequences are LNHNV and YYDKDF (reference sequence). The CDR3 nucleotides read TGTGCCACCAGCCAGGACAGATCCTATGGCTACACCTTC. Translating gives CATSQDRSYGYTF.

The rearrangement uses TRBV7-3 and TRBJ2-3; tentatively, D is TRBD2 (5 bases). Trimming took 2 bases from V and 5 from J, leaving 11 bases between them. Germline V gene data show CDR1 as SGHTA and CDR2 as FQGTGA. The CDR3 contains 14 residues. The CDR3 spells CASSLDPRVDTQYF. The CDR3 coding sequence is TGTGCCAGCAGCTTAGACCCGCGGGTAGATACGCAGTATTTT. The full variable domain, its missing parts supplied by reference TRBV7-3 and TRBJ2-3, is GAGVSQTPSNKVTEKGKYVELRCDPISGHTALYWYRQSLGQGPEFLIYFQGTGAADDSGLPNDRFFAVRPEGSVSTLKIQRTERGDSAVYLCASSLDPRVDTQYFGPGTRLTVL.

The rearrangement links TRBV2 to TRBJ1-1, with D perhaps TRBD1 (6 bases). The CDR3 has 14 residues. With 6 bases removed from V and 0 bases from J, the gap between germline ends came to 11 bases. Germline-derived CDR1 and CDR2 are SNHLY and FYNNEI. CDR3 sequence: CASRRTVVNTEAFF. The CDR3 DNA sequence: TGTGCCAGCAGGAGGACAGTGGTGAACACTGAAGCTTTCTTT.

This rearrangement joins TRBV30 to TRBJ2-1; 8 bases are a match to TRBD2. Per germline, CDR1 GTSNPN and CDR2 SVGIG (reference sequence). The CDR3 consists of 14 residues. Germline trimming cut 3 bases from V and 6 bases from J; bases unmatched to any gene: 7. CDR3 residues: CAWRGRGGRNEQFF. The CDR3 nucleotides read TGTGCCTGGAGGGGCCGGGGGGGCCGCAATGAGCAGTTCTTC. The full variable domain, in which reference TRBV30 and TRBJ2-1 provide the parts outside the CDR3, is SQTIHQWPATLVQPVGSPLSLECTVEGTSNPNLYWYRQAAGRGLQLLFYSVGIGQISSEVPQNLSASRPQDRQFILSSKKLLLSDSGFYLCAWRGRGGRNEQFFGPGTRLTVL.

The chain uses TRBV6-4 and TRBJ2-1, with D possibly matching TRBD2 (6 bases). The V and J ends lost 0 bases and 4 bases respectively, with 13 bases between them. The CDR3 extends over 16 amino acids. Per the germline V gene, CDR1 is MRHNA and CDR2 is SNTAGT. CDR3 residues: CASSDSGGEGYNEQFF. CDR3 coding DNA: TGTGCCAGCAGTGACTCGGGCGGGGAAGGGTACAATGAGCAGTTCTTC.

V is TRBV10-3 and J is TRBJ1-5; D might be TRBD1 (6 bases). Trimming took 5 bases from V and 4 from J, leaving 12 bases between them. Looked up from germline, CDR1 is ENHRY and CDR2 is SYGVKD. The CDR3 covers 14 residues. CDR3 DNA: TGTGCCATCAGTCCACAGGGAACAAATCAGCCCCAGCATTTT. It translates to CAISPQGTNQPQHF.

J is TRBJ2-7 and V is TRBV4-1, with 9 bases fitting TRBD2. From germline, CDR1 is MGHRA and CDR2 YSYEKL. V was pared by 6 bases and J by 4 bases, with 4 bases of the junction left unmatched. The CDR3 is 13 residues long. In DNA form, the CDR3 reads TGCGCCAGCAGGCGGGAGGGCCGGTACGAGCAGTACTTC. Translating gives CASRREGRYEQYF.

The chain recombines TRBV2 with TRBJ1-6; no clear D gene. The V gene's germline CDR1 is SNHLY and CDR2 FYNNEI. The CDR3 is 17 residues long. V dropped 5 bases and J dropped 0 bases, with 14 bases sitting between them. The CDR3 nucleotides read TGTGCCAGCAGTTTCTTAGGTGGAGTCTCCTATAATTCACCCCTCCACTTT. Translating it yields CASSFLGGVSYNSPLHF.

The rearrangement uses TRBV19 and TRBJ2-5; TRBD2 matches at 7 bases. The length of the CDR3 is 13 residues. With 4 bases clipped from V and 5 bases from J, the junction kept 4 bases outside the gene matches. Looked up from germline, CDR1 is LNHDA and CDR2 is SQIVND (reference sequence). The CDR3 nucleotides are TGTGCCAGTAGTACGACCGGGAGGGAGACCCAGTACTTC. Protein product: CASSTTGRETQYF. The full variable domain, completed using reference TRBV19 and TRBJ2-5, is DGGITQSPKYLFRKEGQNVTLSCEQNLNHDAMYWYRQDPGQGLRLIYYSQIVNDFQKGDIAEGYSVSREKKESFPLTVTSAQKNPTAFYLCASSTTGRETQYFGPGTRLLVL.

The chain recombines TRBV7-2 with TRBJ2-5, with D possibly being TRBD1 (6 bases). Trimming took off 4 bases at V and 4 bases at J, with 10 bases between the two ends. CDR1 and CDR2 from the germline V gene are SGHTA and FQGNSA. The CDR3 sequence is 13 residues long. CDR3 in DNA: TGTGCCAGCAGCTCCCTACAGGGAGAGACCCAGTACTTC. Amino acid sequence: CASSSLQGETQYF.

The chain uses TRBV18 and TRBJ1-2; a weak D match, TRBD1 (6 bases). V was trimmed by 3 bases and J by 4 bases, leaving 12 bases between them. The CDR3 runs 14 residues. Germline V lookup: CDR1 KGHSH, CDR2 LQKENI. In DNA, the CDR3 is TGTGCCAGCTCACCCGGACAGATGCTCTATGGCTACACCTTC. It codes for CASSPGQMLYGYTF.

This clone was observed once. J is TRBJ1-2 and V is TRBV6-5, with 7 nucleotides matching TRBD1. The CDR3 covers 16 residues. V was pared by 0 bases and J by 2 bases, with 6 bases of the junction left unmatched. The germline gives CDR1 MNHEY, CDR2 SVGAGI. The DNA for the CDR3 is TGTGCCAGCAGTTACTCACCGCTGGGACAGAACTATGGCTACACCTTC. This translates into CASSYSPLGQNYGYTF.